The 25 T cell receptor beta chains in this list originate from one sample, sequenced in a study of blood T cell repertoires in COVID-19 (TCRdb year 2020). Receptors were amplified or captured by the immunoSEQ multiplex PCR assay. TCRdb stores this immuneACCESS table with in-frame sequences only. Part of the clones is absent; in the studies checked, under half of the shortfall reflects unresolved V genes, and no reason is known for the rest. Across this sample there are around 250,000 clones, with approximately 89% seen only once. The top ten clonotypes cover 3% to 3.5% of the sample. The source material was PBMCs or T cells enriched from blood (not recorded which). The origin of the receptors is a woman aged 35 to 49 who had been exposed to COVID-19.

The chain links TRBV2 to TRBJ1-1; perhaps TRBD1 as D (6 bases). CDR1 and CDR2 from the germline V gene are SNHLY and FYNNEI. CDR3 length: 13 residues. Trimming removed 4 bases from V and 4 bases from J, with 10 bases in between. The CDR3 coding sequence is TGTGCCAGCAGTGGCCAGGGGACCACTGAAGCTTTCTTT. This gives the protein CASSGQGTTEAFF.

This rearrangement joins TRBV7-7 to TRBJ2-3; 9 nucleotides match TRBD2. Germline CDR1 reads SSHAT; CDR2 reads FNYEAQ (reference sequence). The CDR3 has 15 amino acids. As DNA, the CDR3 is TGTGCTAGCGGACCGGGACTAGCCGATACAGATACGCAGTATTTT. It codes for CASGPGLADTDTQYF.

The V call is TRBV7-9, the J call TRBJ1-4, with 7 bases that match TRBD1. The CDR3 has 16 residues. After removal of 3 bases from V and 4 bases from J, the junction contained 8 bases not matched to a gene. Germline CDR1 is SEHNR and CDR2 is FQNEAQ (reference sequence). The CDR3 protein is CASSFRPGTDNEKLFF. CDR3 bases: TGTGCCAGCAGCTTCCGACCCGGGACAGATAATGAAAAACTGTTTTTT.

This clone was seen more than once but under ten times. The CDR3 loop is CASSTSSSGRNDEQFF. In nucleotides, the CDR3 is TGTGCCAGCTCAACGTCGTCTAGCGGGAGAAATGATGAGCAGTTCTTC. The chain recombines TRBV18 with TRBJ2-1; TRBD2 matches at 10 bases. CDR1 and CDR2 (germline): KGHSH, LQKENI. The V and J ends lost 5 bases and 8 bases, in that order; junction bases with no gene match: 12. CDR3 size: 16 residues.

The CDR3 DNA follows: TGTGCCAGCAGCTTAGGGACAAAGGCGGGGGCGTACGAGCAGTACTTC. It codes for CASSLGTKAGAYEQYF. The chain recombines TRBV7-2 with TRBJ2-7, with a tentative D call TRBD2 (7 bases). V lost 1 base and J 4 bases, leaving 17 bases between the germline ends. Germline loops: CDR1 SGHTA, CDR2 FQGNSA. The CDR3 length is 16 residues.

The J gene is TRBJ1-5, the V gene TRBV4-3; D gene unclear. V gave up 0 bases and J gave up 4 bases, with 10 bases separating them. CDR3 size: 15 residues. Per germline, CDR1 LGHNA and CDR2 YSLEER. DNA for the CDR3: TGCGCCAGCAGCCAAGACGCGGTCTCAAATCAGCCCCAGCATTTT. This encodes CASSQDAVSNQPQHF.

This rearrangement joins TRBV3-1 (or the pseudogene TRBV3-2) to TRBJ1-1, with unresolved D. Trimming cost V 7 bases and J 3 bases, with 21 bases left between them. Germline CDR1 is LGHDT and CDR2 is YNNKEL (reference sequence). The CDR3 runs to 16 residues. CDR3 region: CASKPHEDYKYTEAFF. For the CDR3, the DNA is TGTGCCAGCAAGCCTCACGAGGACTATAAGTACACTGAAGCTTTCTTT.

In nucleotides, the CDR3 is TGTGCCAGTAATCTTGGGACACCCTACAATGAGCAGTTCTTC. Protein: CASNLGTPYNEQFF. This chain links TRBV19 with TRBJ2-1, with D possibly matching TRBD1 (6 bases). The CDR3 has 14 amino acids. Germline CDR1 LNHDA, CDR2 SQIVND (reference sequence). Trimming removed 7 bases at V and 2 bases at J, with 12 bases between.

CDR3 sequence reads: CASSLVFGTPYEQYF. The CDR3 DNA follows: TGTGCCAGCAGCTTAGTTTTCGGGACTCCCTACGAGCAGTACTTC. The chain is built from TRBV11-2 and TRBJ2-7; a weak D match, TRBD2 (6 bases). There are 15 residues in the CDR3. The V end was cut by 1 base, the J end by 2 bases, with 12 bases between. CDR1 SGHAT and CDR2 FQNNGV come from the germline V gene.

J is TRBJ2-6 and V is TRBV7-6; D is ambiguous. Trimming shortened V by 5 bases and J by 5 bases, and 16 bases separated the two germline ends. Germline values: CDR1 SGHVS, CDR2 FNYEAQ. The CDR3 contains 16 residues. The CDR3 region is CASSATSGYRANVLTF. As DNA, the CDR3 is TGTGCCAGCAGCGCAACCTCAGGTTATCGGGCCAACGTCCTGACTTTC.

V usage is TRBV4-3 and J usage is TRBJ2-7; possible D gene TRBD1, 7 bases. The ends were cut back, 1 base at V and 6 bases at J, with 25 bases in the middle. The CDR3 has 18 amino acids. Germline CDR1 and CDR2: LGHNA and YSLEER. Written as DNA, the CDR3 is TGCGCCAGCAGCCAAGCACAGGGGAGGTCTTTAGTCTCCGGCGAGCAGTACTTC. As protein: CASSQAQGRSLVSGEQYF.

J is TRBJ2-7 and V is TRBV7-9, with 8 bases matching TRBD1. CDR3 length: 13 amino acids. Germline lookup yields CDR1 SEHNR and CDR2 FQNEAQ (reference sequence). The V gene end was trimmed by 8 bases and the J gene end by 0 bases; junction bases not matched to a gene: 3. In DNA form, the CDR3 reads TGTGCCAGCGGCACAGGGGGCTCCTACGAGCAGTACGTC. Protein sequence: CASGTGGSYEQYV.

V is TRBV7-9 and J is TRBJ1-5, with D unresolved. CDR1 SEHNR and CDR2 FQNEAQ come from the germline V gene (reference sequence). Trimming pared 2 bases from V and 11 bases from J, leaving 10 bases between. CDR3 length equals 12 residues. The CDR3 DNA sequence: TGTGCCAGCAGCTTATCAGCGGCGGCCCAGCATTTT. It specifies CASSLSAAAQHF.

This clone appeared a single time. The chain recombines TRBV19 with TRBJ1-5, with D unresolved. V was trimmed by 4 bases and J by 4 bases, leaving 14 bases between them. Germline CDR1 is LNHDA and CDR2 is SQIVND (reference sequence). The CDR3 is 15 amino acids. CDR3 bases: TGTGCCAGTAGTAAGCGGGAGGGCCTGAATCAGCCCCAGCATTTT. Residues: CASSKREGLNQPQHF. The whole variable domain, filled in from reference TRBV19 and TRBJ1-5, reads DGGITQSPKYLFRKEGQNVTLSCEQNLNHDAMYWYRQDPGQGLRLIYYSQIVNDFQKGDIAEGYSVSREKKESFPLTVTSAQKNPTAFYLCASSKREGLNQPQHFGDGTRLSIL.

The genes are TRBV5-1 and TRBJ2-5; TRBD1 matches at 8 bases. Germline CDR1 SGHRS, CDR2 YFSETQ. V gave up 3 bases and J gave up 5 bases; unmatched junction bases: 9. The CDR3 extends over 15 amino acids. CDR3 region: CASSSPGQAAETQYF. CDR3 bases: TGCGCCAGCAGCTCTCCGGGACAGGCAGCGGAGACCCAGTACTTC.

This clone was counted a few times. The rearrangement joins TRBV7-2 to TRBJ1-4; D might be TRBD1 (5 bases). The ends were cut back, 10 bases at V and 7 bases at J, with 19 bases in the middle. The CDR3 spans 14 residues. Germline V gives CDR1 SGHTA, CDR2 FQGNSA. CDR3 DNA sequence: TGTGCCACCGCCTTGTGGGACGGGAGTGAAAAACTGTTTTTT. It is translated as CATALWDGSEKLFF.

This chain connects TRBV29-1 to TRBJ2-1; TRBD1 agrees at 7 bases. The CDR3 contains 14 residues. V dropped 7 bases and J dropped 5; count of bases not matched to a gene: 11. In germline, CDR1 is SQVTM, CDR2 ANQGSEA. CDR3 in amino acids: CSARRGGLNNEQFF. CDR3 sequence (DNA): TGCAGCGCCCGCCGAGGGGGCTTAAACAATGAGCAGTTCTTC.

DNA for the CDR3: TGTGCCAGCAGCGCCCTGACAGGGAGAGGGCTTAGAAATGGCTACACCTTC. It is translated as CASSALTGRGLRNGYTF. This sequence joins TRBV9 and TRBJ1-2; 7 bases line up with TRBD1. The CDR3 sequence is 17 residues long. Losses at the gene ends were 3 bases for V and 6 bases for J; bases not matched to a gene: 17. CDR1 and CDR2 (germline): SGDLS, YYNGEE.

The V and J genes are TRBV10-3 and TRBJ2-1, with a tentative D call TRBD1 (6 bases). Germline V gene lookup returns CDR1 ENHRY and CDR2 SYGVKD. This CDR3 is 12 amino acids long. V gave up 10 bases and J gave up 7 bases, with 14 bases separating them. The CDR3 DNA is TGTGCCACCCTACAGGGTGGGAATGAGCAGTTCTTC. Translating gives CATLQGGNEQFF.

This CDR3 reads CASSPAGSYEQYV. The CDR3 DNA reads as TGTGCCAGCTCACCAGCAGGGTCCTACGAGCAGTACGTC. J is TRBJ2-7 and V is TRBV18, with a weak D call TRBD1 (5 bases). Germline V gives CDR1 KGHSH, CDR2 LQKENI. V dropped 2 bases and J dropped 1 base, with 6 bases sitting between them. The CDR3 is 13 residues long.

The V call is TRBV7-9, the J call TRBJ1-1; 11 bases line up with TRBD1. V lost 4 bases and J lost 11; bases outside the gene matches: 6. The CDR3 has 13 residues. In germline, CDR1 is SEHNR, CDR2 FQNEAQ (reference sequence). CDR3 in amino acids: CASSWDRGVYAFF. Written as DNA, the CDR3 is TGTGCCAGCAGCTGGGACAGGGGGGTGTATGCTTTCTTT.

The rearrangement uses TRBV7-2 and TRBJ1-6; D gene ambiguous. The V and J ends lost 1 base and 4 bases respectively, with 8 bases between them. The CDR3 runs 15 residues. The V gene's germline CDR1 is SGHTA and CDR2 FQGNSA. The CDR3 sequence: CASSLVAVYNSPLHF. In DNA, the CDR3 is TGTGCCAGCAGCTTAGTGGCAGTTTATAATTCACCCCTCCACTTT.

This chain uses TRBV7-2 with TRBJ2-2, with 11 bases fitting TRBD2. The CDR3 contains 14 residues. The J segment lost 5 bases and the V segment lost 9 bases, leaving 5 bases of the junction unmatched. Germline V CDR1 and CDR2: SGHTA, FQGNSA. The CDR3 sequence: CASRSSGGTGELFF. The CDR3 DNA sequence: TGTGCCAGTAGGTCTAGCGGGGGGACCGGGGAGCTGTTTTTT.

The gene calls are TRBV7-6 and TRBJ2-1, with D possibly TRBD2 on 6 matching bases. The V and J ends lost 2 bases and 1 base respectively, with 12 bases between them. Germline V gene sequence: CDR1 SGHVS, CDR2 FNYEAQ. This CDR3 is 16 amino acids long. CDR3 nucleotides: TGTGCCAGCAGCTTAACGGGAGCTGTATCCTACAATGAGCAGTTCTTC. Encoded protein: CASSLTGAVSYNEQFF.

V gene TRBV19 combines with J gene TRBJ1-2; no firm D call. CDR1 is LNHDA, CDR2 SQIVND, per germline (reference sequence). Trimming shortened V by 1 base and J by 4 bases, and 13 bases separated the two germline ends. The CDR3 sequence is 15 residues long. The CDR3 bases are TGTGCCAGTAGTATAGTTGGTACTATGGGCTATGGCTACACCTTC. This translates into CASSIVGTMGYGYTF.